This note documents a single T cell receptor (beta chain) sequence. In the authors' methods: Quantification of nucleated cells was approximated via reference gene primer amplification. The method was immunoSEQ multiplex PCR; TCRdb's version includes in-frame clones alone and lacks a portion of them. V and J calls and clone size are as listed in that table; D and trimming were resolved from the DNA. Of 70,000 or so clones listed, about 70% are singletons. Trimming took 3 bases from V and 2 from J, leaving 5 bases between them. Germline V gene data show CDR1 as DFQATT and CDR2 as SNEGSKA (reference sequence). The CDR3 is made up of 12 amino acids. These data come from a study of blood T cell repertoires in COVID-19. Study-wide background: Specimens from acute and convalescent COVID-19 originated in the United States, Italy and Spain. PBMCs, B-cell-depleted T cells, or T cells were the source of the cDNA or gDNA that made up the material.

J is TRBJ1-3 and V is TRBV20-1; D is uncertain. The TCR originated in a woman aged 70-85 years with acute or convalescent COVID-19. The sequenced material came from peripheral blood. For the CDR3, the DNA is TGCAGTGCTAGTAGCGCTGGAAACACCATATATTTT. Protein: CSASSAGNTIYF.